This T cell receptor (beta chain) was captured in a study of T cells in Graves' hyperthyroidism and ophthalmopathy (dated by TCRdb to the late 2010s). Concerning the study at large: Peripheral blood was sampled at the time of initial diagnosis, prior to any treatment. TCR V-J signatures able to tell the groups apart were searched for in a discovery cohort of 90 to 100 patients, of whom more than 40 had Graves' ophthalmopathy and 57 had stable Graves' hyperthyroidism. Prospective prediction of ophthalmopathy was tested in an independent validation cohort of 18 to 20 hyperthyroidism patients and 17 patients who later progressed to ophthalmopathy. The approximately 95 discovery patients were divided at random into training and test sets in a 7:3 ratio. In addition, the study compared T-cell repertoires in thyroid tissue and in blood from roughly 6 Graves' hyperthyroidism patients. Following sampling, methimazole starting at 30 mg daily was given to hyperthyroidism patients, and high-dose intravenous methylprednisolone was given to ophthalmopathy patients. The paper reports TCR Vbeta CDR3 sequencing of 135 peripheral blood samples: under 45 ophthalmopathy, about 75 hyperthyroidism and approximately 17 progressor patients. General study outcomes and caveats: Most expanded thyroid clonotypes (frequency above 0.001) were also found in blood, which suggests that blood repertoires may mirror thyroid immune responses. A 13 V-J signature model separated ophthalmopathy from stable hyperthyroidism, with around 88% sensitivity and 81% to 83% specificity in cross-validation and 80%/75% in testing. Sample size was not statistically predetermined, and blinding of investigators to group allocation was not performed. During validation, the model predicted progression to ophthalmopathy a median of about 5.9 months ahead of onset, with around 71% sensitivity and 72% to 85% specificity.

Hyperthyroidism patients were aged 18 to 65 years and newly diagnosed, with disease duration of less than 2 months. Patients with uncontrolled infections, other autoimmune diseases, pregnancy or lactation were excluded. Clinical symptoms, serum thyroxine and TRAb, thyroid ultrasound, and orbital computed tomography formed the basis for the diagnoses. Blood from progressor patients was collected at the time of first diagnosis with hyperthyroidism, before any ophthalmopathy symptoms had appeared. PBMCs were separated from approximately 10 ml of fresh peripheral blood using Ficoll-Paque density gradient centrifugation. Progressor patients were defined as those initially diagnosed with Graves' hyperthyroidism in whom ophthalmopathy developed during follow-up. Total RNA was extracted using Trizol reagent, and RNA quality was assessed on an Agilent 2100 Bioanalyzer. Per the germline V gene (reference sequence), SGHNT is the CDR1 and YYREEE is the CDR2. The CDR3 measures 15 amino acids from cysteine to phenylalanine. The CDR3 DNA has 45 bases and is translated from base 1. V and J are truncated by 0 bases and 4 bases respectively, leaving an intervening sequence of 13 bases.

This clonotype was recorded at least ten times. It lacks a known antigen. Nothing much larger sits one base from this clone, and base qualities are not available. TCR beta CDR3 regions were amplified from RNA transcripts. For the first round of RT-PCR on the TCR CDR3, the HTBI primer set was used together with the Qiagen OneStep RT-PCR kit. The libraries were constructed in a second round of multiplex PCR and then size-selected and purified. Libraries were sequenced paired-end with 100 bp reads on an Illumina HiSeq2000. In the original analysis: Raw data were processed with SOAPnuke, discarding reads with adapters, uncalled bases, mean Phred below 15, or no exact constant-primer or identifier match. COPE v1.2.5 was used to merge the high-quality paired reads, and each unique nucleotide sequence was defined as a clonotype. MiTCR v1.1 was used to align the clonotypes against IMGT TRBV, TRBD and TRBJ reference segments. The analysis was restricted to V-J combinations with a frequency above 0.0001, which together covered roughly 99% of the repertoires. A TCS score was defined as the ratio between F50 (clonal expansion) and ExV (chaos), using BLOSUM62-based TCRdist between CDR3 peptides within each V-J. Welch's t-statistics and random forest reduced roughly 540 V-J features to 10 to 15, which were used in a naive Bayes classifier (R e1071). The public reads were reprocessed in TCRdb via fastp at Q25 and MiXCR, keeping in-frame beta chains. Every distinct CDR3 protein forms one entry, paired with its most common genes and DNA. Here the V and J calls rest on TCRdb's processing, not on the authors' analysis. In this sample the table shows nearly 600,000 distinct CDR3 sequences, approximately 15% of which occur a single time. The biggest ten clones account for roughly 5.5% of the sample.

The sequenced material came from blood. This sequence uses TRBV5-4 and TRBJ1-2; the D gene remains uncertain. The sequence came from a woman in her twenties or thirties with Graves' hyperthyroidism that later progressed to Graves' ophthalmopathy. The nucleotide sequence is TGTGCCAGCAGCTTGGTTCAGGATAACTCCTATGGCTACACCTTC. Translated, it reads CASSLVQDNSYGYTF.